Sequencing of this TCR beta chain was carried out in a study of Graves' ophthalmopathy and Graves' hyperthyroidism. This clonotype came up many times. Its antigen is not identified. Trimming took 6 bases from V and 9 from J, leaving 17 bases between them. The CDR3 is 14 amino acids. Germline V gene lookup returns CDR1 KGHDR and CDR2 SFDVKD. Study-wide findings and caveats: A 13-signature model separated ophthalmopathy from stable hyperthyroidism, about 88% sensitivity, approximately 84% specificity. Blood contained most expanded thyroid clonotypes exceeding 0.001 frequency.

Amplification of TCR beta CDR3 regions used RNA transcripts. The workflow started with a first-round RT-PCR run with HTBI primers and then moved on to a second-round multiplex PCR. Via MiXCR, TCRdb re-called the multiplex PCR reads, giving one row per CDR3 protein. The sample contains roughly 410,000 distinct CDR3 sequences, 15% to 19% of which appear only once. In this cohort's terms, stable hyperthyroidism meant no ophthalmopathy by 18 months of follow-up. Other autoimmune disease, uncontrolled infection, pregnancy and lactation led to exclusion. Material: peripheral blood. V gene TRBV24-1 combines with J gene TRBJ1-5, with unresolved D. This TCR came from a young woman with stable Graves' hyperthyroidism. The CDR3 DNA reads TGTGCCACCAGTCGGCAGAACACAATCACGCCCCAGCATTTT. Translation gives CATSRQNTITPQHF.